This T cell receptor (beta chain) derives from a study of blood T cell repertoires in COVID-19. The V and J ends lost 0 bases and 5 bases, in that order; junction bases with no gene match: 7. The CDR3 loop spans 15 amino acids. Germline values: CDR1 SGHRS, CDR2 YFSETQ. The table came from immunoSEQ multiplex PCR; TCRdb's copy has only in-frame clones and leaves some out. Of about 160,000 clones listed, around 83% are singletons. The gene calls are TRBV5-1 and TRBJ2-5; 7 positions agree with TRBD1. This sequence originates from a man between 65 and 79 years old who had recovered from COVID-19. Sample: peripheral blood. This CDR3 reads CASSLAPGGVETQYF. CDR3 in DNA: TGCGCCAGCAGCTTGGCGCCAGGGGGAGTCGAGACCCAGTACTTC.